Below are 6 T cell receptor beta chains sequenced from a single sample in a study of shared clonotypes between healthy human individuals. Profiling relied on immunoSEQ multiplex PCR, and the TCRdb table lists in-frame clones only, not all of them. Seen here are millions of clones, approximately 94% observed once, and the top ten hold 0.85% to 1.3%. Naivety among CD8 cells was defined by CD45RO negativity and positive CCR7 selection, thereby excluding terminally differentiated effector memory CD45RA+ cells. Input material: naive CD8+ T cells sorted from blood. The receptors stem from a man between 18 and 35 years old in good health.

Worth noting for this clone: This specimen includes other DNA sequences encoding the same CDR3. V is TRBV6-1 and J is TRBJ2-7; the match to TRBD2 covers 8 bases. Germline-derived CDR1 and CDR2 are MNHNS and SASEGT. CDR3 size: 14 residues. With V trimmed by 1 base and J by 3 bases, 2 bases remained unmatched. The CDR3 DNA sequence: TGTGCCAGCAGTGAAGTCGGGACTAGCTACGAGCAGTACTTC. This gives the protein CASSEVGTSYEQYF.

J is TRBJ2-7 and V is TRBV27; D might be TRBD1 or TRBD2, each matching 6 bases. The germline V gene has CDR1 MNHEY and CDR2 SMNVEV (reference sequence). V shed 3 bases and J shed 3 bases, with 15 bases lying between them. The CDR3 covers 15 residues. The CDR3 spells CASSFSLGGIYEQYF. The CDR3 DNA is TGTGCCAGCAGTTTTTCCTTGGGGGGCATCTACGAGCAGTACTTC.

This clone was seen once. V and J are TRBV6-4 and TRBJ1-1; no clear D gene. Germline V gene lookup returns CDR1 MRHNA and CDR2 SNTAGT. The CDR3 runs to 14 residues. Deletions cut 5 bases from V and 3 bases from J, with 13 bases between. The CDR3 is CASSMEGSYTEAFF. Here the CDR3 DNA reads TGTGCCAGCAGTATGGAGGGCTCGTACACTGAAGCTTTCTTT.

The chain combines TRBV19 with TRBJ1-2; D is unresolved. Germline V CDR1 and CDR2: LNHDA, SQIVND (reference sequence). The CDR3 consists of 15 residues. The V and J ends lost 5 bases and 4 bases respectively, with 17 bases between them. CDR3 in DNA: TGTGCCAGTAGTCTCCCTTTATCCGGGCTCTATGGCTACACCTTC. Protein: CASSLPLSGLYGYTF.

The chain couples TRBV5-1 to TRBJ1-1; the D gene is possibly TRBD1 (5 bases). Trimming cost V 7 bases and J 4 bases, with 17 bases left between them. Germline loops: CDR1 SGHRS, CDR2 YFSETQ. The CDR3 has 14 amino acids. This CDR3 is CASSTRAGGTEAFF. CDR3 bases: TGCGCCAGCTCTACCAGGGCGGGGGGCACTGAAGCTTTCTTT.

This CDR3 is CASSLTPGQETQYF. In DNA form, the CDR3 reads TGTGCCAGCAGCTTGACACCGGGCCAAGAGACCCAGTACTTC. The chain is built from TRBV7-9 and TRBJ2-5; D unresolved. V dropped 3 bases and J dropped 1 base, with 9 bases sitting between them. The CDR3 consists of 14 residues. The V gene's germline CDR1 is SEHNR and CDR2 FQNEAQ (reference sequence).